Given below is one TCR beta chain in context. Trimming left V 0 bases short and J 2 bases short, with 17 bases between. This CDR3 has 17 residues. CDR1 and CDR2 from the germline V gene are LGHNA and YNFKEQ. Original processing notes: Counts of nucleated cells, estimated from reference gene primer amplification, were obtained. Measured with immunoSEQ multiplex PCR; TCRdb has only the in-frame clones, and not every one. V and J calls and clone size are copied from that table; D and trimming were computed from the DNA. The table includes some 220,000 clones, 85% detected once. The data were taken from a study of blood T cell repertoires in COVID-19. Study-level background: COVID-19 samples collected from the United States, Italy and Spain covered acute and convalescent phases. T cells, B-cell-depleted T cells, or PBMCs provided the cDNA or gDNA that served as material.

It was during active infection that Seattle patients were enrolled and then longitudinally followed. This sequence originates from a man aged 50 to 60 with COVID-19, enrolled during active disease. This chain joins TRBV4-2 and TRBJ2-7; no clear D gene. Sequencing used peripheral blood. CDR3 region: CASSQDPRGMSTYEQYF. For the CDR3, the DNA is TGTGCCAGCAGCCAAGACCCCCGCGGTATGAGCACCTACGAGCAGTACTTC.